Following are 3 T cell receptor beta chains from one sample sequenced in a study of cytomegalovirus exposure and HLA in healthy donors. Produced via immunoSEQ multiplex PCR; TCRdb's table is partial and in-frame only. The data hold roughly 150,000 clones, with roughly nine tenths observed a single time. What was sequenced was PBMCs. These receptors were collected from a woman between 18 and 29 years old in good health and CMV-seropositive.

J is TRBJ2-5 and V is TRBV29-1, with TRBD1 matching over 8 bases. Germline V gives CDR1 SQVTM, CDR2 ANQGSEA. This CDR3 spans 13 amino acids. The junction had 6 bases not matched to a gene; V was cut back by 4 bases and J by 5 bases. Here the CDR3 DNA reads TGCAGCGTTGGCAGGGGGCAACGTGAGACCCAGTACTTC. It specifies CSVGRGQRETQYF.

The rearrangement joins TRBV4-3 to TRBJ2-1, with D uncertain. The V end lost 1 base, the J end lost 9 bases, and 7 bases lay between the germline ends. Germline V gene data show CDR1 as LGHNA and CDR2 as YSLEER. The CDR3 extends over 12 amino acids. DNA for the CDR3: TGCGCCAGCAGCCAAGCTGGGCGTGAGCAGTTCTTC. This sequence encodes CASSQAGREQFF.

CDR3 amino acids: CASSQPGTGVGEQYF. In DNA, the CDR3 is TGCGCCAGCAGCCAACCCGGGACAGGGGTAGGAGAGCAGTACTTC. The chain is built from TRBV5-1 and TRBJ2-7; 10 bases line up with TRBD1. Trimming at V came to 4 bases and at J to 7 bases, leaving 11 bases not matched to a gene. The CDR3 is 15 residues long. From germline, CDR1 is SGHRS and CDR2 YFSETQ.